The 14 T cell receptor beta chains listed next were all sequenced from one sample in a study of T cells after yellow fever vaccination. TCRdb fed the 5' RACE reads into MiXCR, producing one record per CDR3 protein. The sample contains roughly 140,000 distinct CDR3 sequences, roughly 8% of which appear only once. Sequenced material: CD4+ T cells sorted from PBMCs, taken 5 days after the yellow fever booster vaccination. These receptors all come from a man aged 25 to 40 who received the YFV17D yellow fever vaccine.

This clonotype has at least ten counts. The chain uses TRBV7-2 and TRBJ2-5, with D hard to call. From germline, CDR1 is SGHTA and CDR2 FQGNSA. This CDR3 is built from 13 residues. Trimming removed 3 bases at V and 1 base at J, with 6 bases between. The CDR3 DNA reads TGTGCCAGCAGCTTCGTCAGCCAAGAGACCCAGTACTTC. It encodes CASSFVSQETQYF.

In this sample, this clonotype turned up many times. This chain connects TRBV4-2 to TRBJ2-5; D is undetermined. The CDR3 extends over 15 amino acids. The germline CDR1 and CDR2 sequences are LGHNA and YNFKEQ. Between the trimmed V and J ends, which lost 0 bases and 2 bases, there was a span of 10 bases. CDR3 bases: TGTGCCAGCAGCCAAGATGGGCGGTCACAAGAGACCCAGTACTTC. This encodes CASSQDGRSQETQYF.

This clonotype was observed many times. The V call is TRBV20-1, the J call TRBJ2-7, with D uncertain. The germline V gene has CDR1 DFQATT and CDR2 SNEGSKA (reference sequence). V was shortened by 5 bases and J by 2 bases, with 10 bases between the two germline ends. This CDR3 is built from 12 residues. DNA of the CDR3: TGCAGTGCTTTCGGCAGAGCCTACGAGCAGTACTTC. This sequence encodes CSAFGRAYEQYF.

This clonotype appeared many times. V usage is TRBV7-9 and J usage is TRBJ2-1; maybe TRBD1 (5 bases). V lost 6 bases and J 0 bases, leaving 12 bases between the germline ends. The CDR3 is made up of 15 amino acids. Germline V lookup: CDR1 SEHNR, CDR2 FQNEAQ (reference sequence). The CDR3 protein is CASSLRQSSYNEQFF. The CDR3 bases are TGTGCCAGCAGTTTACGACAGAGCTCCTACAATGAGCAGTTCTTC.

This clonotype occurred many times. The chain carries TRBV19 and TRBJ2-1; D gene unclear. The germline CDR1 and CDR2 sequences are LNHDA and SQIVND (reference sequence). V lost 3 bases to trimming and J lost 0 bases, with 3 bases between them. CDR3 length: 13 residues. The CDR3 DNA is TGTGCCAGTAGTATCGGCTCCTACAATGAGCAGTTCTTC. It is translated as CASSIGSYNEQFF.

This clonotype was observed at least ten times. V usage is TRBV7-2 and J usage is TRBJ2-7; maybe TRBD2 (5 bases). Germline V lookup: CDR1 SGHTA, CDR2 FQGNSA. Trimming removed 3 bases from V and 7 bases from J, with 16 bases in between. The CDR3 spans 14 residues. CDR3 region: CASSLSPGMQEQYF. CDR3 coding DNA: TGTGCCAGCAGCTTGTCACCGGGGATGCAAGAGCAGTACTTC.

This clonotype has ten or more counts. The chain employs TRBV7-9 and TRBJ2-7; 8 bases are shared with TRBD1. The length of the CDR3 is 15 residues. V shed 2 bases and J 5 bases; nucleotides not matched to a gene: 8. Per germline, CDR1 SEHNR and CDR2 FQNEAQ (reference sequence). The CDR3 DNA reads TGTGCCAGCAGCTTACCCGGACAGGGTTCCCACGAGCAGTACTTC. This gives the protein CASSLPGQGSHEQYF.

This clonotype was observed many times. The CDR3 spells CASTPGTGYTGELFF. CDR3 in DNA: TGTGCCAGCACCCCCGGGACAGGGTACACCGGGGAGCTGTTTTTT. V is TRBV2 and J is TRBJ2-2, with 9 bases fitting TRBD1. With V trimmed by 7 bases and J by 3 bases, 6 bases remained unmatched. This CDR3 contains 15 residues. Germline assignment: CDR1 SNHLY and CDR2 FYNNEI.

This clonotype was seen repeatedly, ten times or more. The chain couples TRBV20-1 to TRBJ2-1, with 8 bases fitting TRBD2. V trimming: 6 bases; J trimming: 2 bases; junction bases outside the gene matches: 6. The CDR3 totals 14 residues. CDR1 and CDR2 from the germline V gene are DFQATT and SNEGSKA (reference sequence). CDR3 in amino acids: CSAALAVAYNEQFF. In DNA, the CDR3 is TGCAGTGCGGCACTAGCGGTTGCCTACAATGAGCAGTTCTTC.

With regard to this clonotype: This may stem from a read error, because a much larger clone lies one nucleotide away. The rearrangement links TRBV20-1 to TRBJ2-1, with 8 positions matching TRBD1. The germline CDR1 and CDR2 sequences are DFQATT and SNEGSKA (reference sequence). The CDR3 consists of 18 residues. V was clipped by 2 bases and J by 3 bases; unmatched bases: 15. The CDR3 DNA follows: TGCAGTGCTAGAAGAGACAGGGGTCTCCTTAGCTTCTACAATGAGCAGTTCTTC. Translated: CSARRDRGLLSFYNEQFF.

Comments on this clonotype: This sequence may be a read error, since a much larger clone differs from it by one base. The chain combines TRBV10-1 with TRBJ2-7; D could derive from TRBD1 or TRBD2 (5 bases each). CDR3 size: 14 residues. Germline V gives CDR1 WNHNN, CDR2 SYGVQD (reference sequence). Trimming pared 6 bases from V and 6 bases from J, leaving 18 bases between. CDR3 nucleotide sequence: TGCGCCAGCAGGAGGGCCAGGGAAGCGTCCGAGCAGTACTTC. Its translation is CASRRAREASEQYF.

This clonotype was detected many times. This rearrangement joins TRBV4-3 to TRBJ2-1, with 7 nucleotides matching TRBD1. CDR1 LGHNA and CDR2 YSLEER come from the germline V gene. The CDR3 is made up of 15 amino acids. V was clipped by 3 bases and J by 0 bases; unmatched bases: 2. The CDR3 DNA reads TGCGCCAGCAGCCACCACAGGGGCTCCTACAATGAGCAGTTCTTC. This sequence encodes CASSHHRGSYNEQFF.

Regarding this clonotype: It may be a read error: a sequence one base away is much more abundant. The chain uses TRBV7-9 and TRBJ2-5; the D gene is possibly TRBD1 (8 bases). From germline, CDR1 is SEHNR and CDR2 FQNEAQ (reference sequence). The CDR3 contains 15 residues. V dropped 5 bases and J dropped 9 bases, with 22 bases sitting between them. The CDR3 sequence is CASSQAGQDAGSQYF. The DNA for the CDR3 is TGTGCCAGCAGCCAAGCGGGACAGGACGCAGGGTCCCAGTACTTC. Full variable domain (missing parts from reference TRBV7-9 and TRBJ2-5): DTGVSQNPRHKITKRGQNVTFRCDPISEHNRLYWYRQTLGQGPEFLTYFQNEAQLEKSRLLSDRFSAERPKGSFSTLEIQRTEQGDSAMYLCASSQAGQDAGSQYFGPGTRLLVL.

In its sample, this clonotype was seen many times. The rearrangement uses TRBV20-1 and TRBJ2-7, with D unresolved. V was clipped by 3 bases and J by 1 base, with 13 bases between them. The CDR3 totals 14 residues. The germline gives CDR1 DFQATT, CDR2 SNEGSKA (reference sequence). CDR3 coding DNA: TGCAGTGCTAGTTCCAGGCCTCAATCCTACGAGCAGTACTTC. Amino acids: CSASSRPQSYEQYF.